This T cell receptor (beta chain) was captured by sequencing in a study of T cell responses to AZD1222 COVID-19 vaccine. The table came from immunoSEQ multiplex PCR; TCRdb's copy has only in-frame clones and leaves some out. This sample carries 100,000 or so clones, 80% to 90% of them seen once, and the ten largest clones take 6.3%. A note on this clone: Its antigen is as yet unknown.

Study results and caveats: Clonal diversity was possibly underestimated, and white British individuals and females predominated among donors. At 160-218 and 743-854, vaccine-associated CD4 TCRs were dominant, and they spanned spike.

The receptor's source is an adult in good health. Source: peripheral blood, taken on day 0 of AZD1222 vaccination.

CDR3 in DNA: TGTGCCAGCAGCTCGACAGGGGCGTATCACGGGGAGCTGTTTTTT. As protein: CASSSTGAYHGELFF. The chain has TRBV5-6 and TRBJ2-2; 8 nucleotides line up with TRBD1. Germline V gene lookup returns CDR1 SGHDT and CDR2 YYEEEE. J gave up 7 bases and V 3 bases, and 8 bases lay outside the gene matches. The CDR3 length is 15 residues.